The 8 T cell receptor beta chains given below trace back to one sample, sequenced in a study of blood T cell repertoires in COVID-19. Sequencing used immunoSEQ multiplex PCR; TCRdb keeps in-frame clones, though not all of them. The sample yields 250,000 or so clones, around 84% seen once. The sequenced sample consisted of PBMCs or T cells enriched from blood (not recorded which). The receptors were gathered from a woman aged 45-59 years who had recovered from COVID-19.

The rearrangement links TRBV5-5 to TRBJ2-4; a weak D match, TRBD2 (7 bases). Trimming pared 1 base from V and 5 bases from J, leaving 16 bases between. CDR3 length: 16 amino acids. In germline, CDR1 is SGHKS, CDR2 YYEKEE (reference sequence). CDR3 region: CASSLYRGTIENIQYF. The CDR3 DNA follows: TGTGCCAGCAGCTTGTATAGGGGGACTATCGAAAACATTCAGTACTTC.

This rearrangement joins TRBV15 to TRBJ2-7, with D maybe TRBD2 (5 bases). The germline gives CDR1 LNHNV, CDR2 YYDKDF (reference sequence). Trimming took 0 bases from V and 5 from J, leaving 11 bases between them. This CDR3 has 14 residues. The CDR3 coding sequence is TGTGCCACCAGCAGAGACGGCGGGCGAGACGAGCAGTACTTC. Protein: CATSRDGGRDEQYF.

Here the CDR3 DNA reads TGTGCCAGCAGCCTCGGGGGAAACACCATATATTTT. As protein: CASSLGGNTIYF. The rearrangement joins TRBV12-3 or TRBV12-4 to TRBJ1-3; D is unresolved. Trimming cost V 6 bases and J 4 bases, with 7 bases left between them. CDR3 size: 12 residues.

This clone was counted once. The CDR3 spells CASSLQVGGSYEQYF. CDR3 coding DNA: TGTGCCAGCAGCTTGCAAGTCGGGGGGAGTTACGAGCAGTACTTC. The V call is TRBV5-6, the J call TRBJ2-7; 7 bases are a match to TRBD2. V shed 1 base, J shed 4 bases, and the junction held 8 bases outside the gene matches. The CDR3 sequence is 15 residues long. The germline V gene has CDR1 SGHDT and CDR2 YYEEEE.

The gene calls are TRBV18 and TRBJ1-2; tentatively, D is TRBD1 (5 bases). Trimming removed 5 bases from V and 7 bases from J, with 17 bases in between. Germline V gives CDR1 KGHSH, CDR2 LQKENI. The CDR3 is 14 amino acids. The CDR3 DNA is TGTGCCAGCTCAACTGGCGGGACCCCGCGTGGCTACACCTTC. This gives the protein CASSTGGTPRGYTF.

This clone was seen once. V gene TRBV6-5 combines with J gene TRBJ1-1; D not certain. The length of the CDR3 is 14 residues. With 5 bases removed from V and 2 bases from J, the gap between germline ends came to 12 bases. CDR1 MNHEY and CDR2 SVGAGI come from the germline V gene. The CDR3 is CASSHRRGNTEAFF. The DNA for the CDR3 is TGTGCCAGCAGTCACCGACGAGGAAACACTGAAGCTTTCTTT.

This clone occurred once. The rearrangement joins TRBV2 to TRBJ2-2; D is perhaps TRBD2 (5 bases). The germline V and J ends were trimmed by 1 base and 1 base, with 7 bases remaining between them. Germline V gene data show CDR1 as SNHLY and CDR2 as FYNNEI. CDR3 size: 15 residues. CDR3 loop: CASSEVGENTGELFF. As DNA, the CDR3 is TGTGCCAGCAGTGAAGTGGGAGAGAACACCGGGGAGCTGTTTTTT.

This sequence joins TRBV5-6 and TRBJ1-2; tentative D call: TRBD1 (6 bases). Trimming took off 0 bases at V and 7 bases at J, with 10 bases between the two ends. CDR3 length: 13 residues. Germline lookup yields CDR1 SGHDT and CDR2 YYEEEE. CDR3 protein: CASSLVQTGGYTF. The DNA of the CDR3 is TGTGCCAGCAGCTTGGTTCAGACAGGTGGCTACACCTTC.